This T cell receptor (beta chain) was profiled in a study of T-cell memory formation after mild COVID-19. This clonotype appeared many times. The target antigen is unknown. The CDR3 runs 15 residues. V dropped 1 base and J dropped 5; count of bases not matched to a gene: 6. The germline V gene has CDR1 SGHVS and CDR2 FNYEAQ. Using its own MiXCR run on the 5' RACE reads, TCRdb lists one record per CDR3 protein. The repertoire holds about 140,000 distinct CDR3 sequences, with around 15% as singletons. Study-wide findings and caveats: The study found balanced CD4/CD8 in clones contracting day 15 to 85 and a CD4+ lean in later expanders. Pre-infection memory already had some responding clones, implying cross-reactive memory joined.

Sample: PBMCs or a T cell subset sorted from them (not recorded which). This sequence joins TRBV7-6 and TRBJ2-5, with TRBD2 matching 8 bases. The receptor comes from an adult woman who had mild COVID-19 (a few samples of this study predate the infection). Cell type and time point are not known. This CDR3 is CASSLGRGGLETQYF. In nucleotides, the CDR3 is TGTGCCAGCAGCTTAGGCCGGGGGGGGCTCGAGACCCAGTACTTC.